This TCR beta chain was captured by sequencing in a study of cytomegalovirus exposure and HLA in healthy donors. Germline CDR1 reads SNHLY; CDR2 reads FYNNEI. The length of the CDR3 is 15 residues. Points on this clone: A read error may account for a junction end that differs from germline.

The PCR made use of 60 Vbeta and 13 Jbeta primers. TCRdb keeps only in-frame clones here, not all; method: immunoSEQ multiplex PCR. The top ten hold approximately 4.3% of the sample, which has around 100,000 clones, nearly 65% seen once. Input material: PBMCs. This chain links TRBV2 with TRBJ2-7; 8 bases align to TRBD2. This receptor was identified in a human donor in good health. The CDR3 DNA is TGTGCCAGCAGCCAGGTAGCGGGGCTCTCCTGCGAGCAGTACTTC. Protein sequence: CASSQVAGLSCEQYF.